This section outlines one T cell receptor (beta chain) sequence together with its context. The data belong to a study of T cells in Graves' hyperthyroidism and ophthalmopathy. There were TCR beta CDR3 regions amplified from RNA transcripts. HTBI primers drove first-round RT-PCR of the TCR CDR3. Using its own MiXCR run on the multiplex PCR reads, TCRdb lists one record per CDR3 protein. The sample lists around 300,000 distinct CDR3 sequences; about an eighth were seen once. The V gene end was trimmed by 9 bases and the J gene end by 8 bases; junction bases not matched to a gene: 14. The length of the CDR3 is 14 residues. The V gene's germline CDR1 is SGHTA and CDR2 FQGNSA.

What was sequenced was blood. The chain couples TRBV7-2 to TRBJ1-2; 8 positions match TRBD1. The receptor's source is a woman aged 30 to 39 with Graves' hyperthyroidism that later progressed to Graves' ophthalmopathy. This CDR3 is CASSMGQDPRGYTF. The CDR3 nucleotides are TGTGCCAGTAGTATGGGACAGGACCCCAGGGGCTACACCTTC.